This T cell receptor (beta chain) stems from a study of graft-versus-host responses after intestinal transplantation. For the study at large: Transplantation in recipients was multivisceral, liver-intestinal, or isolated intestinal. The whole recipient group had anti-thymocyte globulin induction followed by tacrolimus and steroids for 2 to 3 years. Study outcomes and limitations: Some patients had graft-donor T cell macrochimerism. In their allografts, the ratios of graft-versus-host to host-versus-graft T cell clones were high.

Worth noting for this clone: Its antigen is not known.

Assay: immunoSEQ multiplex PCR; the TCRdb copy retains only in-frame clones and omits some. The sample has about 150,000 clones, around 90% seen once; the top ten hold about 0.2%. The source was unstimulated CD4+ T cells sorted from spleen or lymph node cells, collected before intestinal transplant. This TCR was sampled from a human donor who received an intestinal transplant.

The CDR3 coding sequence is TGTGCCAGCAGGACAGTCACTGTCTACGAGCAGTACTTC. It specifies CASRTVTVYEQYF. The genes are TRBV2 and TRBJ2-7; D is perhaps TRBD1 (5 bases). The CDR3 totals 13 residues. V lost 6 bases and J 3 bases, leaving 12 bases between the germline ends. CDR1 and CDR2 from the germline V gene are SNHLY and FYNNEI.